This TCR beta chain emerged from a study of CD8 T cell repertoires and HIV-1 epitope variants. The CDR3 is 16 amino acids. V lost 1 base, J lost 0 bases, and 6 bases stayed unmatched. Germline lookup yields CDR1 MDHEN and CDR2 SYDVKM. The repertoire was sequenced with immunoSEQ multiplex PCR; TCRdb's copy has only in-frame clones and lacks some. The repertoire holds about 95,000 clones, with roughly four fifths as singletons. The source is a male donor with HIV. Sequencing was carried out using uncultured baseline CD8+ T cells from peripheral blood mononuclear cells (PBMCs). J is TRBJ2-7 and V is TRBV28; 7 bases are a match to TRBD1. Here the CDR3 reads CASSLSPGTDSYEQYF. For the CDR3, the DNA is TGTGCCAGCAGTTTATCCCCTGGGACAGACTCCTACGAGCAGTACTTC.